This passage covers 31 T cell receptor beta chains from one sample sequenced in a study of OX40 agonist ivuxolimab in advanced cancers. Produced via immunoSEQ multiplex PCR; TCRdb's table is partial and in-frame only. The sample has 65,000 to 95,000 clones; about 90% are singletons. The input for sequencing was CD4+ or CD8+ T cells sorted from blood, taken in a trial of the OX40 agonist ivuxolimab. The receptors shown here come from an adult with an advanced solid tumor such as melanoma, head and neck, liver or kidney cancer.

The chain has TRBV5-1 and TRBJ2-5, with TRBD1 matching over 9 bases. The CDR3 loop spans 14 amino acids. V trimming: 4 bases; J trimming: 5 bases; junction bases outside the gene matches: 6. Germline assignment: CDR1 SGHRS and CDR2 YFSETQ. CDR3 protein: CASSTDRGGETQYF. CDR3 sequence (DNA): TGCGCCAGCAGCACGGACAGGGGCGGGGAGACCCAGTACTTC.

The V call is TRBV19, the J call TRBJ2-1; 9 positions match TRBD2. The CDR3 consists of 15 residues. Germline V gene lookup returns CDR1 LNHDA and CDR2 SQIVND (reference sequence). V shed 3 bases, J shed 4 bases, and the junction held 4 bases outside the gene matches. The CDR3 DNA reads TGTGCCAGTAGTATGTCTAGCGGGGCGTACAATGAGCAGTTCTTC. Its translation: CASSMSSGAYNEQFF.

The rearrangement links TRBV6-5 to TRBJ1-2, with D perhaps matching TRBD1 (6 bases). CDR1 is MNHEY and CDR2 is SVGAGI in the germline V gene. V lost 6 bases, J lost 8 bases, and 16 bases lay in between. CDR3 length: 13 residues. CDR3 region: CASSLSGDQGYTF. The DNA for the CDR3 is TGTGCCAGCAGCCTCTCAGGGGATCAGGGCTACACCTTC.

This sequence joins TRBV5-1 and TRBJ1-3; D remains ambiguous. This CDR3 is 14 amino acids long. CDR1 SGHRS and CDR2 YFSETQ come from the germline V gene. V was trimmed by 3 bases and J by 0 bases, leaving 7 bases between them. CDR3 nucleotide sequence: TGCGCCAGCAGCTATGATAACTCTGGAAACACCATATATTTT. It encodes CASSYDNSGNTIYF.

The chain couples TRBV19 to TRBJ2-7; a weak D match, TRBD2 (5 bases). The CDR3 length is 13 residues. Trimming removed 1 base from V and 9 bases from J, with 13 bases in between. Germline V lookup: CDR1 LNHDA, CDR2 SQIVND (reference sequence). CDR3 loop: CASSIGEWSAQYF. The CDR3 DNA follows: TGTGCCAGTAGTATAGGGGAGTGGTCCGCGCAGTACTTC.

The chain combines TRBV18 with TRBJ1-2; a possible D gene is TRBD1 (5 bases). This CDR3 region has 15 residues. With 3 bases removed from V and 8 bases from J, the gap between germline ends came to 19 bases. Germline CDR1 is KGHSH and CDR2 is LQKENI. CDR3 amino acids: CASSPQPGPEGGYTF. In nucleotides, the CDR3 is TGTGCCAGCTCACCCCAACCGGGACCGGAGGGAGGCTACACCTTC.

With respect to this clone: The same CDR3 is also encoded by other DNA sequences in this sample. The rearrangement links TRBV18 to TRBJ2-5, with D hard to call. The CDR3 is 13 amino acids. Germline assignment: CDR1 KGHSH and CDR2 LQKENI. V shed 6 bases and J shed 2 bases, with 10 bases lying between them. CDR3: CASSPAGQETQYF. In DNA, the CDR3 is TGTGCCAGCTCGCCGGCCGGGCAAGAGACCCAGTACTTC. Combining the CDR3 with reference TRBV18 and TRBJ2-5 gives the whole variable domain NAGVMQNPRHLVRRRGQEARLRCSPMKGHSHVYWYRQLPEEGLKFMVYLQKENIIDESGMPKERFSAEFPKEGPSILRIQQVVRGDSAAYFCASSPAGQETQYFGPGTRLLVL.

V usage is TRBV15 and J usage is TRBJ1-4; 7 bases are a match to TRBD1. Trimming at V came to 5 bases and at J to 8 bases, leaving 8 bases not matched to a gene. Germline values: CDR1 LNHNV, CDR2 YYDKDF (reference sequence). CDR3 size: 14 residues. The CDR3 sequence is CATSGRQGREKLFF. As DNA, the CDR3 is TGTGCCACCAGCGGCAGACAGGGTCGCGAAAAACTGTTTTTT.

V is TRBV5-4 and J is TRBJ1-2; TRBD1 agrees at 9 bases. V lost 3 bases to trimming and J lost 6 bases; unmatched junction nucleotides: 18. The CDR3 spans 18 residues. Per the germline V gene, CDR1 is SGHNT and CDR2 is YYREEE (reference sequence). The CDR3 region is CASSSWRDRGTERNGYTF. The CDR3 DNA follows: TGTGCCAGCAGCTCATGGAGAGACAGGGGGACGGAGAGGAATGGCTACACCTTC. The variable domain in full, with the rest retrieved from reference TRBV5-4 and TRBJ1-2, is ETGVTQSPTHLIKTRGQQVTLRCSSQSGHNTVSWYQQALGQGPQFIFQYYREEENGRGNFPPRFSGLQFPNYSSELNVNALELDDSALYLCASSSWRDRGTERNGYTFGSGTRLTVV.

The chain joins TRBV5-1 to TRBJ1-6; D is undetermined. Germline V lookup: CDR1 SGHRS, CDR2 YFSETQ. V was cut by 2 bases and J by 8 bases, with 11 bases left in between. The length of the CDR3 is 14 residues. The CDR3 DNA sequence: TGCGCCAGCAGCTTCGCAGGTTCAGATTCACCCCTCCACTTT. Its translation: CASSFAGSDSPLHF.

This clone was recorded once. The chain recombines TRBV9 with TRBJ2-5, with D perhaps assigned TRBD1 or TRBD2 (5 bases each). This CDR3 region has 16 residues. Trimming shortened V by 0 bases and J by 2 bases, and 14 bases separated the two germline ends. CDR1 and CDR2 from the germline V gene are SGDLS and YYNGEE. The chain's CDR3 is CASSVGVGDRQETQYF. Here the CDR3 DNA reads TGTGCCAGCAGCGTAGGGGTGGGGGACCGTCAAGAGACCCAGTACTTC.

The V and J genes are TRBV7-8 and TRBJ2-7; D might be TRBD1 (6 bases). The germline gives CDR1 SGHVS, CDR2 FQNEAQ. The CDR3 totals 15 residues. V was clipped by 1 base and J by 9 bases, with 19 bases between them. CDR3 sequence (DNA): TGTGCCAGCAGCTTAGAGTGGGGGCAGGGCCCACGGCAGTACTTC. This gives the protein CASSLEWGQGPRQYF.

V is TRBV29-1 and J is TRBJ2-3, with 7 bases matching TRBD1. CDR1 is SQVTM and CDR2 is ANQGSEA in the germline V gene. J was trimmed by 1 base and V by 2 bases; bases with no gene match: 3. The CDR3 sequence is 14 residues long. CDR3 nucleotides: TGCAGCGTTGAAACAGGGGCCGGCACAGATACGCAGTATTTT. This gives the protein CSVETGAGTDTQYF.

The chain carries TRBV2 and TRBJ1-5; 10 nucleotides match TRBD1. Germline CDR1 SNHLY, CDR2 FYNNEI. This CDR3 is built from 16 residues. J lost 3 bases, V lost 4 bases, and 6 bases had no gene match. In DNA form, the CDR3 reads TGTGCCAGCAGTGCGGGGACAGGGGTTAACAATCAGCCCCAGCATTTT. Translated, it gives CASSAGTGVNNQPQHF.

This clone was detected a few times. This sequence joins TRBV15 and TRBJ2-7; D may be TRBD1 (5 bases). Germline V CDR1 and CDR2: LNHNV, YYDKDF (reference sequence). V shed 4 bases and J shed 6 bases, with 16 bases lying between them. This CDR3 has 14 amino acids. This CDR3 is CATSTRQGEVEQYF. The CDR3 region has the DNA TGTGCCACCAGCACTAGGCAGGGCGAAGTCGAGCAGTACTTC.

The gene calls are TRBV25-1 and TRBJ2-2; 7 bases map to TRBD1. Germline CDR1 is MGHDK and CDR2 is SYGVNS. This CDR3 comprises 16 residues. V dropped 11 bases and J dropped 3; count of bases not matched to a gene: 15. The CDR3: CAGKKKGQIYTGELFF. CDR3 nucleotides: TGTGCCGGAAAAAAGAAGGGACAGATCTACACCGGGGAGCTGTTTTTT.

J is TRBJ2-5 and V is TRBV6-5, with D tentatively TRBD2 (6 bases). CDR3 length equals 15 residues. Between the trimmed V and J ends, which lost 2 bases and 5 bases, there was a span of 15 bases. Germline V gives CDR1 MNHEY, CDR2 SVGAGI. CDR3 DNA sequence: TGTGCCAGCAGTTACCAACCTTTTGGGGGGGAGACCCAGTACTTC. Protein sequence: CASSYQPFGGETQYF.

The chain joins TRBV6-1 to TRBJ2-5; TRBD1 matches at 9 bases. Germline V gene data show CDR1 as MNHNS and CDR2 as SASEGT. The trim removed 0 bases at V and 2 bases at J, leaving 1 base unmatched. The CDR3 is 15 residues long. CDR3 amino acids: CASSEATGGQETQYF. CDR3 nucleotides: TGTGCCAGCAGTGAAGCGACAGGGGGACAAGAGACCCAGTACTTC.

Only a few counts were recorded for this clone. The rearrangement uses TRBV5-1 and TRBJ1-4; D perhaps matches TRBD1 (6 bases). The length of the CDR3 is 16 residues. V lost 0 bases and J 3 bases, leaving 12 bases between the germline ends. The germline gives CDR1 SGHRS, CDR2 YFSETQ. CDR3 protein: CASSLEGGIPNEKLFF. CDR3 in DNA: TGCGCCAGCAGCTTGGAAGGGGGGATCCCTAATGAAAAACTGTTTTTT.

The chain carries TRBV4-1 and TRBJ2-3, with 13 bases that match TRBD2. The CDR3 runs to 17 residues. The J segment lost 5 bases and the V segment lost 5 bases, leaving 10 bases of the junction unmatched. Germline CDR1 and CDR2: MGHRA and YSYEKL. DNA for the CDR3: TGCGCCAGCAGCTTAGCCGGGACTAGCGGGGTTGAAGATACGCAGTATTTT. Translated: CASSLAGTSGVEDTQYF.

V and J are TRBV19 and TRBJ1-4; D possibly corresponds to TRBD1 (5 bases). This CDR3 region has 15 residues. Trimming pared 5 bases from V and 4 bases from J, leaving 14 bases between. Germline CDR1 reads LNHDA; CDR2 reads SQIVND (reference sequence). The CDR3 nucleotides read TGTGCCAGTAGTCCCGTGACAGCTTTTAATGAAAAACTGTTTTTT. It is translated as CASSPVTAFNEKLFF.

The chain recombines TRBV9 with TRBJ1-3; D is unclear. V was clipped by 0 bases and J by 4 bases, with 11 bases between them. This CDR3 has 15 amino acids. Germline assignment: CDR1 SGDLS and CDR2 YYNGEE. The CDR3: CASSVEPGGGNTIYF. The CDR3 bases are TGTGCCAGCAGCGTAGAGCCGGGCGGGGGAAACACCATATATTTT.

This sequence joins TRBV2 and TRBJ1-1, with D perhaps matching TRBD1 (6 bases). V was cut by 7 bases and J by 3 bases, with 15 bases left in between. CDR3 size: 14 residues. Per germline, CDR1 SNHLY and CDR2 FYNNEI. CDR3: CASTPSGADTEAFF. For the CDR3, the DNA is TGTGCCAGCACTCCGTCGGGGGCCGACACTGAAGCTTTCTTT.

The chain employs TRBV6-5 and TRBJ2-7, with D perhaps matching TRBD1 (6 bases). The CDR3 runs to 15 residues. The germline V and J ends were trimmed by 0 bases and 5 bases, with 14 bases remaining between them. Germline assignment: CDR1 MNHEY and CDR2 SVGAGI. CDR3 region: CASSYSSAGEDEQYF. The CDR3 nucleotides are TGTGCCAGCAGTTACTCGTCCGCAGGGGAAGACGAGCAGTACTTC.

The gene calls are TRBV7-2 and TRBJ1-2; TRBD1 aligns across 8 bases. Germline V gene sequence: CDR1 SGHTA, CDR2 FQGNSA. After removal of 5 bases from V and 1 base from J, the junction contained 3 bases not matched to a gene. The CDR3 spans 14 residues. CDR3 nucleotide sequence: TGTGCCAGCAGCCTCGGACAGGGTAACTATGGCTACACCTTC. Translated: CASSLGQGNYGYTF. The complete variable domain, with remaining parts taken from reference TRBV7-2 and TRBJ1-2, reads GAGVSQSPSNKVTEKGKDVELRCDPISGHTALYWYRQSLGQGLEFLIYFQGNSAPDKSGLPSDRFSAERTGGSVSTLTIQRTQQEDSAVYLCASSLGQGNYGYTFGSGTRLTVV.

V usage is TRBV7-9 and J usage is TRBJ1-1; 11 bases are a match to TRBD1. Germline CDR1 is SEHNR and CDR2 is FQNEAQ (reference sequence). The CDR3 loop spans 15 amino acids. V was pared by 5 bases and J by 6 bases, with 8 bases of the junction left unmatched. For the CDR3, the DNA is TGTGCCAGCAGCCCTCTAGGACAGGGGGCCGCTGAAGCTTTCTTT. Translating it yields CASSPLGQGAAEAFF. Based on the CDR3 plus reference TRBV7-9 and TRBJ1-1, the full variable domain is DTGVSQNPRHKITKRGQNVTFRCDPISEHNRLYWYRQTLGQGPEFLTYFQNEAQLEKSRLLSDRFSAERPKGSFSTLEIQRTEQGDSAMYLCASSPLGQGAAEAFFGQGTRLTVV.

The chain couples TRBV6-5 to TRBJ1-5; no clear D gene. CDR3 length: 15 amino acids. Per germline, CDR1 MNHEY and CDR2 SVGAGI. The V end was cut by 9 bases, the J end by 0 bases, with 15 bases between. CDR3 nucleotide sequence: TGTGCCAGGATTAGTCGGCGGCATAGCAATCAGCCCCAGCATTTT. The encoded protein is CARISRRHSNQPQHF.

The chain joins TRBV4-1 to TRBJ2-2; a weak D match, TRBD2 (5 bases). The ends were cut back, 3 bases at V and 7 bases at J, with 6 bases in the middle. CDR3 length equals 12 residues. Germline lookup yields CDR1 MGHRA and CDR2 YSYEKL. CDR3 in DNA: TGCGCCAGCAGCCAGAGGGTCGGGGAGCTGTTTTTT. Its translation: CASSQRVGELFF.

V and J are TRBV6-6 and TRBJ2-2, with D perhaps TRBD2 (5 bases). The CDR3 has 15 amino acids. Germline loops: CDR1 MNHNY, CDR2 SVGAGI (reference sequence). V was trimmed by 5 bases and J by 4 bases, leaving 14 bases between them. The DNA for the CDR3 is TGTGCCAGCAGTCCACTCGGACGGGGCACCGGGGAGCTGTTTTTT. This codes for CASSPLGRGTGELFF.

The V and J genes are TRBV7-2 and TRBJ2-4, with 8 bases fitting TRBD1. With 5 bases clipped from V and 7 bases from J, the junction kept 4 bases outside the gene matches. This CDR3 has 13 residues. Germline CDR1 is SGHTA and CDR2 is FQGNSA. DNA of the CDR3: TGTGCCAGCAGCCAGAGACAGGGGAACATTCAGTACTTC. The encoded protein is CASSQRQGNIQYF.

This rearrangement joins TRBV11-2 to TRBJ1-1; maybe TRBD1 (5 bases). Trimming took off 3 bases at V and 8 bases at J, with 10 bases between the two ends. The CDR3 covers 12 residues. Looked up from germline, CDR1 is SGHAT and CDR2 is FQNNGV. The CDR3 protein is CASSFQGFEAFF. As DNA, the CDR3 is TGTGCCAGCAGCTTCCAGGGTTTCGAAGCTTTCTTT. Combining the CDR3 with reference TRBV11-2 and TRBJ1-1 gives the whole variable domain EAGVAQSPRYKIIEKRQSVAFWCNPISGHATLYWYQQILGQGPKLLIQFQNNGVVDDSQLPKDRFSAERLKGVDSTLKIQPAKLEDSAVYLCASSFQGFEAFFGQGTRLTVV.